This TCR beta chain is from a study of blood T cell repertoires in COVID-19. This clone was observed a handful of times. TCRdb's table, derived via immunoSEQ multiplex PCR, lists solely in-frame clones and lacks some. The table has 50,000 to 75,000 clones, around 84% seen once. There are 15 residues in the CDR3. Germline lookup yields CDR1 MDHEN and CDR2 SYDVKM. V dropped 4 bases and J dropped 2; count of bases not matched to a gene: 8. The TCR was taken from a man between 60 and 75 years old with acute or convalescent COVID-19. The sample was peripheral blood. The rearrangement links TRBV28 to TRBJ2-7, with 7 bases aligning to TRBD1. The CDR3 loop reads CASSSKRDRPYEQYF. The CDR3 nucleotides read TGTGCCAGCAGTTCAAAACGGGACAGACCCTACGAGCAGTACTTC.